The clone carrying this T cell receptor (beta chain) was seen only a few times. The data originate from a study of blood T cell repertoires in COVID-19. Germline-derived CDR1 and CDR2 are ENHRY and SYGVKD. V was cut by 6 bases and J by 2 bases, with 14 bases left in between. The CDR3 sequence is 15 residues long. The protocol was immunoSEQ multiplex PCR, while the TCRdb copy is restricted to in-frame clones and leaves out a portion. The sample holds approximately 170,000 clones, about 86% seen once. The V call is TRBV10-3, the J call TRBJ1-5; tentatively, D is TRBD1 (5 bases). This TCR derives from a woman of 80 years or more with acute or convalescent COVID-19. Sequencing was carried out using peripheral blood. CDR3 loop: CAISSGEGRNQPQHF. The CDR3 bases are TGTGCCATCAGCTCGGGGGAGGGGCGCAATCAGCCCCAGCATTTT.